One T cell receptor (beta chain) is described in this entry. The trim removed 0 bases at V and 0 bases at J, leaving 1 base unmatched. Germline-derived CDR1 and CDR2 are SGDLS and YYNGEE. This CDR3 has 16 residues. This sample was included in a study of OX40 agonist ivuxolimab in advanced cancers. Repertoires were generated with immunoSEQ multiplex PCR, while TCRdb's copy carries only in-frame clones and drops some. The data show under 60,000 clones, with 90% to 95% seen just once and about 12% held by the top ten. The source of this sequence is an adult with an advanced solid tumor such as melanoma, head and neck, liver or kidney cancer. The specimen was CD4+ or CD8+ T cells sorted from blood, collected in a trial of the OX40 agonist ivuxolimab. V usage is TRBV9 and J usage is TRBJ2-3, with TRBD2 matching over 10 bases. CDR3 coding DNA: TGTGCCAGCAGCGTAGAAGCGGGAGGGAGCACAGATACGCAGTATTTT. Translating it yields CASSVEAGGSTDTQYF.